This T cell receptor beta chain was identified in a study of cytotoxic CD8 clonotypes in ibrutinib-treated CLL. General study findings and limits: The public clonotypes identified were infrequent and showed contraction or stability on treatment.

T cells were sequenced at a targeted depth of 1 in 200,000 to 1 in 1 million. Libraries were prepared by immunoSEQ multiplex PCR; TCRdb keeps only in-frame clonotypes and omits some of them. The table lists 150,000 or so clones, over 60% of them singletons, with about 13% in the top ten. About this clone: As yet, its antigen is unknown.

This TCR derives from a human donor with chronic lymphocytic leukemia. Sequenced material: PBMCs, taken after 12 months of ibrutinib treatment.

The CDR3 DNA reads TGCAGCGTTGACGGACTAGCGGGAGCGCAGTATTTT. Residues: CSVDGLAGAQYF. The chain couples TRBV29-1 to TRBJ2-3; 13 bases fit TRBD2. The V segment lost 3 bases and the J segment 10 bases; nucleotides outside the gene matches: 1. Germline V gene lookup returns CDR1 SQVTM and CDR2 ANQGSEA. The CDR3 runs 12 residues.